The rows below give T cell receptor beta chains drawn from one sample of a study of blood T cell repertoires in COVID-19. Generated by immunoSEQ multiplex PCR, the TCRdb table keeps only in-frame clones and is missing some. The sample gives 180,000 or so clones, roughly 81% of which show up once; 11% is in the top ten. Sequencing input: peripheral blood. The receptors were gathered from a woman aged 40 to 50 with COVID-19, enrolled during active disease. Both conserved end residues are part of each CDR3. The order of the fields is V gene, clone size, J gene, D gene, CDR3 DNA, CDR3 protein. A D gene is named only where the DNA matches it firmly. Expanded clones are given a class, and other clones once, few, many or no size at all.

v_call: TRBV6-1; clone_size: -; j_call: TRBJ1-2; d_call: -; cdr3_nt: TGTGCCAGCAGTGAGCCGGGAGGGGAGGGGGGCTACACCTTC; cdr3_aa: CASSEPGGEGGYTF
v_call: TRBV30; clone_size: -; j_call: TRBJ2-7; d_call: -; cdr3_nt: TGTGCCTGGAGTGTAGACAGGTACGAGCAGTACTTC; cdr3_aa: CAWSVDRYEQYF
v_call: TRBV2; clone_size: -; j_call: TRBJ1-3; d_call: -; cdr3_nt: TGTGCCAGCAGGGGGACATCAACCCAGGGAAACACCATATATTTT; cdr3_aa: CASRGTSTQGNTIYF
v_call: TRBV30; clone_size: few; j_call: TRBJ1-1; d_call: TRBD1; cdr3_nt: TGTGCCTGGAGGGGACAGGGGTACACTGAAGCTTTCTTT; cdr3_aa: CAWRGQGYTEAFF
v_call: TRBV12-5; clone_size: -; j_call: TRBJ2-3; d_call: TRBD2; cdr3_nt: TGTGCTAGTGGTTTGCGGCGGGGGGGCCTGGGGACGCAGTATTTT; cdr3_aa: CASGLRRGGLGTQYF
v_call: TRBV5-5; clone_size: -; j_call: TRBJ1-1; d_call: TRBD1; cdr3_nt: TGTGCCAGCAGCCTACAGGGGAGGCTAAACACTGAAGCTTTCTTT; cdr3_aa: CASSLQGRLNTEAFF
v_call: TRBV6-5; clone_size: -; j_call: TRBJ1-6; d_call: -; cdr3_nt: TGTGCCAGCAGCAGCGGATCCTCGGCTTCACCCCTCCACTTT; cdr3_aa: CASSSGSSASPLHF
v_call: TRBV5-6; clone_size: -; j_call: TRBJ2-3; d_call: -; cdr3_nt: TGTGCCAGCAGCAAGCAAGGACTCACAGATACGCAGTATTTT; cdr3_aa: CASSKQGLTDTQYF
v_call: TRBV12-3/TRBV12-4; clone_size: -; j_call: TRBJ1-5; d_call: -; cdr3_nt: TGTGCCAGCAGATTAGACCGGGATCAGCCCCAGCATTTT; cdr3_aa: CASRLDRDQPQHF
v_call: TRBV29-1; clone_size: -; j_call: TRBJ2-1; d_call: TRBD2; cdr3_nt: TGCAGCGTTGAGCCTAGCGGGTTTGAGCAGTTCTTC; cdr3_aa: CSVEPSGFEQFF
v_call: TRBV4-1; clone_size: -; j_call: TRBJ2-2; d_call: TRBD2; cdr3_nt: TGCGCCAGCAGCCAACTTAGCGGGGGGACTCCGACCACCGGGGAGCTGTTTTTT; cdr3_aa: CASSQLSGGTPTTGELFF
v_call: TRBV7-9; clone_size: many; j_call: TRBJ2-2; d_call: -; cdr3_nt: TGTGCCAGCACCCCGAGGGTTGGGGACACCGGGGAGCTGTTTTTT; cdr3_aa: CASTPRVGDTGELFF
v_call: TRBV6-4; clone_size: -; j_call: TRBJ2-3; d_call: TRBD2; cdr3_nt: TGTGCCAGCAGCGGGGGGGCTAGCACAGATACGCAGTATTTT; cdr3_aa: CASSGGASTDTQYF
v_call: TRBV27; clone_size: -; j_call: TRBJ2-1; d_call: -; cdr3_nt: TGTGCCAGCAGTTTAGTGGGAGCGAGGATATCCTACAATGAGCAGTTCTTC; cdr3_aa: CASSLVGARISYNEQFF
v_call: TRBV9; clone_size: -; j_call: TRBJ2-7; d_call: -; cdr3_nt: TGTGCCAGCAGCCCCCTAGGGGTCGAGCAGTACTTC; cdr3_aa: CASSPLGVEQYF
v_call: TRBV6-5; clone_size: -; j_call: TRBJ1-2; d_call: -; cdr3_nt: TGTGCCAGCGTTCGACAGGTTTCGGCTAACTATGGCTACACCTTC; cdr3_aa: CASVRQVSANYGYTF
v_call: TRBV5-1; clone_size: -; j_call: TRBJ2-1; d_call: TRBD2; cdr3_nt: TGCGCCAGCAGCACCAGCGGGACCTCCTACAATGAGCAGTTCTTC; cdr3_aa: CASSTSGTSYNEQFF
v_call: TRBV5-5; clone_size: -; j_call: TRBJ2-5; d_call: -; cdr3_nt: TGTGCCAGCAGCTTGACGATGGGGACAAGGGGAGAGACCCAGTACTTC; cdr3_aa: CASSLTMGTRGETQYF
v_call: TRBV11-1; clone_size: -; j_call: TRBJ2-1; d_call: TRBD1; cdr3_nt: TGTGCCAGCAGCTTGACAGGGAGTAACTACAATGAGCAGTTCTTC; cdr3_aa: CASSLTGSNYNEQFF
v_call: TRBV29-1; clone_size: once; j_call: TRBJ1-1; d_call: TRBD1; cdr3_nt: TGCAGCGGGAGGACAGGGAACACTGAAGCTTTCTTT; cdr3_aa: CSGRTGNTEAFF
v_call: TRBV3-1/TRBV3-2; clone_size: -; j_call: TRBJ2-5; d_call: -; cdr3_nt: TGTGCCAGCAGCCAGGAGGGAGCGGCCCAAGAGACCCAGTACTTC; cdr3_aa: CASSQEGAAQETQYF
v_call: TRBV30; clone_size: -; j_call: TRBJ2-3; d_call: TRBD1; cdr3_nt: TGTGCCTGGGGACAGGGACGGGGACAGCCCCAGTATTTT; cdr3_aa: CAWGQGRGQPQYF
v_call: TRBV7-2; clone_size: -; j_call: TRBJ2-1; d_call: TRBD2; cdr3_nt: TGTGCCAGCAGCTTAGTTTCTAGCGGGAGGAGGGTCAATGAGCAGTTCTTC; cdr3_aa: CASSLVSSGRRVNEQFF
v_call: TRBV5-1; clone_size: few; j_call: TRBJ2-5; d_call: -; cdr3_nt: TGCGCCAGCAGCTTAAGCGGCCAAGAGACCCAGTACTTC; cdr3_aa: CASSLSGQETQYF
v_call: TRBV6-5; clone_size: -; j_call: TRBJ2-6; d_call: -; cdr3_nt: TGTGCCAGCAGTCCCCGTCTGGGGGCCAACGTCCTGACTTTC; cdr3_aa: CASSPRLGANVLTF
v_call: TRBV27; clone_size: -; j_call: TRBJ1-5; d_call: -; cdr3_nt: TGTGCCAGCAGACAGGGCCTCAATCAGCCCCAGCATTTT; cdr3_aa: CASRQGLNQPQHF
v_call: TRBV9; clone_size: -; j_call: TRBJ2-5; d_call: -; cdr3_nt: TGTGCCAGCAGCGCCACAACAGAAATAGAGACCCAGTACTTC; cdr3_aa: CASSATTEIETQYF
v_call: TRBV6-5; clone_size: -; j_call: TRBJ1-6; d_call: -; cdr3_nt: TGTGCCAGCAGCCCCGGGGGGGCAAGAGGATCACCCCTCCACTTT; cdr3_aa: CASSPGGARGSPLHF
v_call: TRBV18; clone_size: -; j_call: TRBJ2-5; d_call: TRBD1; cdr3_nt: TGTGCCAGCTCATACGACAGGGGGCAAGAGACCCAGTACTTC; cdr3_aa: CASSYDRGQETQYF
v_call: TRBV5-6; clone_size: -; j_call: TRBJ1-3; d_call: -; cdr3_nt: TGTGCCAGCAGCTTGGGGGGCCCGAGCTCTGGAAACACCATATATTTT; cdr3_aa: CASSLGGPSSGNTIYF
v_call: TRBV6-1; clone_size: -; j_call: TRBJ1-1; d_call: -; cdr3_nt: TGTGCCAGCAGTGAAAAATCAAACACTGAAGCTTTCTTT; cdr3_aa: CASSEKSNTEAFF
v_call: TRBV2; clone_size: -; j_call: TRBJ2-2; d_call: -; cdr3_nt: TGTGCCAGCAGGGCCGCTTTTATCGGGGAGCTGTTTTTT; cdr3_aa: CASRAAFIGELFF
v_call: TRBV20-1; clone_size: -; j_call: TRBJ2-5; d_call: TRBD2; cdr3_nt: TGCAGTGCTAGTTACAAGGGACGTAGCGGGAGGCAACGAGAGACCCAGTACTTC; cdr3_aa: CSASYKGRSGRQRETQYF
v_call: TRBV27; clone_size: -; j_call: TRBJ1-6; d_call: -; cdr3_nt: TGTGCCAGCAGTTCGGTCCCCCCGTCCTCTTATAATTCACCCCTCCACTTT; cdr3_aa: CASSSVPPSSYNSPLHF
v_call: TRBV18; clone_size: -; j_call: TRBJ2-1; d_call: -; cdr3_nt: TGTGCCAGCTCACCAGACAGGTCGGCGCAGTTCTTC; cdr3_aa: CASSPDRSAQFF
v_call: TRBV5-4; clone_size: few; j_call: TRBJ2-3; d_call: TRBD2; cdr3_nt: TGTGCCAGCAGCTTGGGATTGCTAGCGGGGGGTCTCGGCACAGATACGCAGTATTTT; cdr3_aa: CASSLGLLAGGLGTDTQYF
v_call: TRBV3-1/TRBV3-2; clone_size: -; j_call: TRBJ1-2; d_call: -; cdr3_nt: TGTGCCAGCAGCCCCCCCGGGGGAGAACGCGGCTACACCTTC; cdr3_aa: CASSPPGGERGYTF
v_call: TRBV5-1; clone_size: few; j_call: TRBJ2-3; d_call: -; cdr3_nt: TGCGCCAGCAGGGTTCAGGCTAGCACAGATACGCAGTATTTT; cdr3_aa: CASRVQASTDTQYF
v_call: TRBV29-1; clone_size: -; j_call: TRBJ1-2; d_call: -; cdr3_nt: TGCAGCGTTGAAGAGGGCAGCTATGGCTACACCTTC; cdr3_aa: CSVEEGSYGYTF
v_call: TRBV6-5; clone_size: -; j_call: TRBJ2-1; d_call: TRBD2; cdr3_nt: TGTGCCAGCAGCCCGGGACTAGCGGAGCCCCAGTTCTTC; cdr3_aa: CASSPGLAEPQFF
v_call: TRBV28; clone_size: many; j_call: TRBJ1-6; d_call: -; cdr3_nt: TGTGCCAGCAGAAGTGTTGGTGGGCAGGGGAATTCACCCCTCCACTTT; cdr3_aa: CASRSVGGQGNSPLHF
v_call: TRBV24-1; clone_size: -; j_call: TRBJ2-3; d_call: TRBD2; cdr3_nt: TGTGCCACCAGTGATTTAAGCGGGAGAGGTGGCACAGATACGCAGTATTTT; cdr3_aa: CATSDLSGRGGTDTQYF
v_call: TRBV12-5; clone_size: -; j_call: TRBJ2-2; d_call: TRBD1; cdr3_nt: TGTGCTAGTGGTTTGACCCCGGGACAGGGAGGCACCGGGGAGCTGTTTTTT; cdr3_aa: CASGLTPGQGGTGELFF
v_call: TRBV7-9; clone_size: -; j_call: TRBJ2-1; d_call: TRBD2; cdr3_nt: TGTGCCAGCAGCCCCAACATTGGGGGAGGGTACAATGAGCAGTTCTTC; cdr3_aa: CASSPNIGGGYNEQFF
v_call: TRBV15; clone_size: -; j_call: TRBJ2-7; d_call: -; cdr3_nt: TGTGCCACCAGCAGAAGGACGGGGGAGCAGTACTTC; cdr3_aa: CATSRRTGEQYF
v_call: TRBV19; clone_size: -; j_call: TRBJ1-1; d_call: -; cdr3_nt: TGTGCCAGTACCCGGACTGGGGGGGTAAACACTGAAGCTTTCTTT; cdr3_aa: CASTRTGGVNTEAFF
v_call: TRBV24-1; clone_size: -; j_call: TRBJ2-2; d_call: TRBD2; cdr3_nt: TGTGCCACCAGCCTGAGGGGCGGGGGAAACACCGGGGAGCTGTTTTTT; cdr3_aa: CATSLRGGGNTGELFF
v_call: TRBV7-6; clone_size: -; j_call: TRBJ2-3; d_call: TRBD2; cdr3_nt: TGTGCCAGCAGCCCTCTGACGGGGGGTGAAGATACGCAGTATTTT; cdr3_aa: CASSPLTGGEDTQYF
v_call: TRBV13; clone_size: -; j_call: TRBJ1-1; d_call: -; cdr3_nt: TGTGCCAGCACCCTGGGAGCCGAAGCAAACACTGAAGCTTTCTTT; cdr3_aa: CASTLGAEANTEAFF
v_call: TRBV3-1/TRBV3-2; clone_size: -; j_call: TRBJ2-5; d_call: TRBD2; cdr3_nt: TGTGCCAGCGAAGCGGGAGTGGATGAGACCCAGTACTTC; cdr3_aa: CASEAGVDETQYF